This T cell receptor beta chain derives from a study of blood T cell repertoires in COVID-19. Study-wide background: Sites across the United States, Italy and Spain contributed samples from acute and convalescent COVID-19. T cells, B-cell-depleted T cells, or PBMCs provided the cDNA or gDNA that served as material.

Original analysis: Estimation of nucleated cell counts relied on the amplification of reference gene primers. Clones were read by immunoSEQ multiplex PCR, and TCRdb kept only the in-frame ones, dropping some. V, J and clone size are taken as reported in that table, and D and trimming were inferred from the DNA itself. The table includes about 170,000 clones, 86% detected once. Trimming took 3 bases from V and 2 from J; bases not matched to a gene: 9. The V gene's germline CDR1 is WSHSY and CDR2 SAAADI. This CDR3 spans 16 amino acids. Sequencing used peripheral blood. This chain links TRBV10-2 with TRBJ2-7, with 8 bases fitting TRBD2. The clonotype originates from a man aged 65-85 years with acute or convalescent COVID-19. Here the CDR3 DNA reads TGCGCCAGCAGTGATGACGGGCCGGGAGGGGCCTACGAGCAGTACTTC. Amino acids: CASSDDGPGGAYEQYF.